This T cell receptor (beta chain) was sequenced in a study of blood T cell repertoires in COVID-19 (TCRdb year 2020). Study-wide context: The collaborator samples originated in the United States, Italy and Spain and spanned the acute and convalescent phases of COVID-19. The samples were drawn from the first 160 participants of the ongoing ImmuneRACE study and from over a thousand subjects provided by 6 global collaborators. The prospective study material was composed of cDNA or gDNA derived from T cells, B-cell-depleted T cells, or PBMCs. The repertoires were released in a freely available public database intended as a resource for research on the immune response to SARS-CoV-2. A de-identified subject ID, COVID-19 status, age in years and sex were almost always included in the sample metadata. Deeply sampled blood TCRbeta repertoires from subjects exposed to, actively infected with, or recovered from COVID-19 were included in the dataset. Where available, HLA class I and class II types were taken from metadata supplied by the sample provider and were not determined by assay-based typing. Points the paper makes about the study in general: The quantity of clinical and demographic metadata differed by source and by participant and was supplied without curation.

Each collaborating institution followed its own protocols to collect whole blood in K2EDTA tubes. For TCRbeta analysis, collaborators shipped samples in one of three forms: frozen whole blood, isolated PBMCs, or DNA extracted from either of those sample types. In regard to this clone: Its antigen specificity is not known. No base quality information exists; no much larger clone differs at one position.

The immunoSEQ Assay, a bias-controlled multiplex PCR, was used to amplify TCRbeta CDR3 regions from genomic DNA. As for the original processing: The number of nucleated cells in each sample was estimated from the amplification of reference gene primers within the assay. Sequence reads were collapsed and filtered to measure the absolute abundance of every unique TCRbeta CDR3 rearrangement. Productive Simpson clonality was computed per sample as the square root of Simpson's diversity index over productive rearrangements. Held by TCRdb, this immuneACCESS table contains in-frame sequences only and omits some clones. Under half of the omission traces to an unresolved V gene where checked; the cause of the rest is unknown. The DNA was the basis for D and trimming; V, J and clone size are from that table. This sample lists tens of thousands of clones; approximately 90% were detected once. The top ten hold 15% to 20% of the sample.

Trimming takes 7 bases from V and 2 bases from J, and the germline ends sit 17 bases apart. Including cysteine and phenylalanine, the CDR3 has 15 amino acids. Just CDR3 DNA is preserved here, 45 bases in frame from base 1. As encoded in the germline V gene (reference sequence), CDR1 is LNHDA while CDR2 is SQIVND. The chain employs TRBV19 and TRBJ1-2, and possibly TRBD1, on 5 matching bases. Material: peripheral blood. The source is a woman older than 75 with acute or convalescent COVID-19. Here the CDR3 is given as CASNRDQGLNYGYTF. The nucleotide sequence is TGTGCCAGTAATCGGGACCAGGGACTGAACTATGGCTACACCTTC.